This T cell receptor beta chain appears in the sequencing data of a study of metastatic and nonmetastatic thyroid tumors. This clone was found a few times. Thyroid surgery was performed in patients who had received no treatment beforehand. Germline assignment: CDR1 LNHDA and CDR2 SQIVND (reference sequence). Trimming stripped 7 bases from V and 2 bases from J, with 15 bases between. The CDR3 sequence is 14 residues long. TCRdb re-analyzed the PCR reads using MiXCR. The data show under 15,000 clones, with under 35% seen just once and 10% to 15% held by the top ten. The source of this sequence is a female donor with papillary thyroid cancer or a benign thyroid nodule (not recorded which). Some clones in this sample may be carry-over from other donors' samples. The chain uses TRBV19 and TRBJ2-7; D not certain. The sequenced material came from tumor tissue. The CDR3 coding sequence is TGTGCCAGTACCCAACCCGGCGGTCCCTACGAGCAGTACTTC. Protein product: CASTQPGGPYEQYF.